These T cell receptor beta chains were read from a single sample in a study of blood T cell repertoires in COVID-19. Profiled with immunoSEQ multiplex PCR; TCRdb holds only in-frame clones, not every one. The sample carries some 160,000 clones, about four fifths recorded once. The sample was peripheral blood. All receptors come from a woman of 80 years or more with acute or convalescent COVID-19. The CDR3 runs from the conserved cysteine through the conserved F or W. Each record gives: J gene, clone size, D gene, V gene, CDR3 protein, CDR3 DNA. D genes are given only for firm matches. Some rows have no size entry. The others give once, few or many, or a class for an expanded clone.

>TRBJ2-3|NA|TRBD2|TRBV3-1/TRBV3-2
CASSKRLAADTDTQYF
TGTGCCAGCAGCAAAAGACTAGCGGCCGACACAGATACGCAGTATTTT
>TRBJ2-1|NA|TRBD1|TRBV2
CASSVGTAYNEQFF
TGTGCCAGCAGTGTCGGGACAGCTTACAATGAGCAGTTCTTC
>TRBJ1-3|NA|NA|TRBV9
CASSPTTGLGNTIYF
TGTGCCAGCAGCCCAACTACAGGGCTCGGAAACACCATATATTTT
>TRBJ1-1|NA|NA|TRBV5-1
CASSGGAGTEAFF
TGCGCCAGCAGTGGGGGGGCGGGAACTGAAGCTTTCTTT
>TRBJ2-5|NA|TRBD1|TRBV5-8
CASSSGQGALQETQYF
TGTGCCAGCAGCTCCGGACAGGGGGCCTTACAAGAGACCCAGTACTTC
>TRBJ2-3|NA|NA|TRBV7-3
CASSGRGRSTDTQYF
TGTGCCAGCAGCGGCAGGGGAAGGAGCACAGATACGCAGTATTTT
>TRBJ1-2|NA|NA|TRBV12-3/TRBV12-4
CASSTQGNYGYTF
TGTGCCAGCAGTACACAGGGTAACTATGGCTACACCTTC
>TRBJ1-1|NA|NA|TRBV29-1
CSVEKTALNTEAFF
TGCAGCGTTGAAAAGACAGCATTGAACACTGAAGCTTTCTTT
>TRBJ2-1|NA|NA|TRBV6-6
CASSLGGGSSYNEQFF
TGTGCCAGCAGTTTAGGGGGGGGGAGCTCCTACAATGAGCAGTTCTTC
>TRBJ2-5|once|NA|TRBV5-1
CASSLVVAGEGETQYF
TGCGCCAGCAGCTTGGTCGTGGCAGGGGAAGGTGAGACCCAGTACTTC
>TRBJ2-1|NA|TRBD2|TRBV6-6
CASSQQQGAGGTQFF
TGTGCCAGCAGTCAGCAGCAGGGAGCGGGAGGAACGCAGTTCTTC
>TRBJ2-3|NA|NA|TRBV6-5
CASSWGGAGDTQYF
TGTGCCAGCAGTTGGGGGGGGGCTGGAGATACGCAGTATTTT
>TRBJ1-6|NA|TRBD1|TRBV6-5
CASSSSRDRASPLHF
TGTGCCAGCAGCTCGTCCCGGGACAGGGCATCACCCCTCCACTTT
>TRBJ1-1|NA|TRBD1|TRBV5-1
CASSLAPTGMNTEAFF
TGCGCCAGCAGCTTGGCCCCGACAGGGATGAACACTGAAGCTTTCTTT
>TRBJ1-5|NA|NA|TRBV30
CAWSAGPQGQPQHF
TGTGCCTGGAGTGCCGGACCCCAGGGTCAGCCCCAGCATTTT
>TRBJ2-1|NA|NA|TRBV11-2
CASSIRQSSYNEQFF
TGTGCCAGCAGCATCCGACAGAGCTCCTACAATGAGCAGTTCTTC
>TRBJ1-1|NA|NA|TRBV5-1
CASSKGHKNTEAFF
TGCGCCAGCAGCAAGGGACACAAGAACACTGAAGCTTTCTTT
>TRBJ1-2|few|NA|TRBV4-1
CASSAPLTRNYGYTF
TGCGCCAGCAGCGCACCACTAACGCGGAACTATGGCTACACCTTC
>TRBJ2-2|NA|NA|TRBV19
CASSIALGLSTGELFF
TGTGCCAGTAGTATAGCCCTGGGCCTTAGCACCGGGGAGCTGTTTTTT
>TRBJ2-2|NA|NA|TRBV2
CASTRGSGGELFF
TGTGCCAGCACGAGGGGGAGTGGCGGGGAGCTGTTTTTT
>TRBJ1-1|few|NA|TRBV18
CASSPFDTMNTEAFF
TGTGCCAGCTCACCCTTCGACACCATGAACACTGAAGCTTTCTTT
>TRBJ2-7|NA|NA|TRBV6-1
CASSEPRYEQYF
TGTGCCAGCAGTGAACCGCGCTACGAGCAGTACTTC
>TRBJ2-1|few|TRBD1|TRBV5-1
CASSGQGAYNEQFF
TGCGCCAGCTCGGGTCAGGGGGCCTACAATGAGCAGTTCTTC
>TRBJ2-7|NA|TRBD2|TRBV12-5
CASGLASGRGDYEQYF
TGTGCTAGTGGTTTGGCCTCAGGGAGGGGTGACTACGAGCAGTACTTC
>TRBJ2-7|once|NA|TRBV7-8
CASSQVGVTYEQYF
TGTGCCAGCAGCCAAGTCGGGGTCACCTACGAGCAGTACTTC
>TRBJ1-5|once|TRBD1|TRBV5-6
CASSLTGVAGGSGPQHF
TGTGCCAGCAGCTTGACAGGGGTCGCGGGGGGATCAGGGCCCCAGCATTTT
>TRBJ1-5|NA|NA|TRBV12-3/TRBV12-4
CASSSNQPQHF
TGTGCCAGCAGTTCTAATCAGCCCCAGCATTTT
>TRBJ1-5|NA|NA|TRBV28
CASSMDYERNQPQHF
TGTGCCAGCAGTATGGACTACGAGCGCAATCAGCCCCAGCATTTT
>TRBJ1-2|NA|TRBD1|TRBV5-5
CASSPRTGVGYGYTF
TGTGCCAGCAGCCCTCGGACAGGGGTGGGGTATGGCTACACCTTC
>TRBJ1-5|NA|NA|TRBV5-1
CASSLVEGGQPQHF
TGCGCCAGCAGCTTGGTAGAGGGCGGTCAGCCCCAGCATTTT
>TRBJ2-2|NA|TRBD1|TRBV3-1/TRBV3-2
CASSLWTGRTTGELFF
TGTGCCAGCAGCCTTTGGACAGGGAGGACCACCGGGGAGCTGTTTTTT
>TRBJ1-2|NA|NA|TRBV6-5
CASSRSRQGLDGYTF
TGTGCCAGCAGTAGGTCCCGGCAGGGACTTGATGGCTACACCTTC
>TRBJ2-7|NA|TRBD2|TRBV7-6
CASSPTGGYEQYF
TGTGCCAGCAGCCCTACGGGAGGCTACGAGCAGTACTTC
>TRBJ2-3|NA|NA|TRBV5-1
CASSLQGSTDTQYF
TGCGCCAGCAGCTTGCAGGGATCCACAGATACGCAGTATTTT
>TRBJ2-1|NA|TRBD2|TRBV5-1
CASSFGTSGVNEQFF
TGCGCCAGCAGCTTCGGGACTAGCGGTGTCAATGAGCAGTTCTTC
>TRBJ2-6|NA|TRBD1|TRBV6-5
CASSRTGSGANVLTF
TGTGCCAGCAGCCGGACAGGCTCTGGGGCCAACGTCCTGACTTTC
>TRBJ1-1|NA|TRBD1|TRBV29-1
CSVRTGMNTEAFF
TGCAGCGTCCGGACAGGCATGAACACTGAAGCTTTCTTT
>TRBJ2-1|NA|NA|TRBV12-3/TRBV12-4
CATPDIEQFF
TGTGCCACCCCCGACATAGAGCAGTTCTTC
>TRBJ1-2|NA|TRBD1|TRBV28
CASSSGQGVVGYTF
TGTGCCAGCAGCTCGGGACAGGGGGTCGTTGGCTACACCTTC
>TRBJ1-4|few|TRBD1|TRBV2
CASSGGTVGEKLFF
TGTGCCAGCAGTGGGGGGACAGTAGGTGAAAAACTGTTTTTT
>TRBJ1-2|NA|TRBD1|TRBV6-1
CASSKARQGRNYGYTF
TGTGCCAGCAGTAAAGCTAGACAGGGAAGGAACTATGGCTACACCTTC
>TRBJ1-1|few|NA|TRBV10-1
CASKSRENTEAFF
TGCGCCAGCAAGAGCAGGGAGAACACTGAAGCTTTCTTT
>TRBJ2-3|few|TRBD2|TRBV24-1
CATNTGGTDTQYF
TGTGCCACCAATACGGGAGGGACAGATACGCAGTATTTT
>TRBJ2-7|NA|TRBD1|TRBV10-2
CASSGNSGQAEQYF
TGCGCCAGCAGTGGGAACTCCGGACAGGCCGAGCAGTACTTC
>TRBJ1-5|NA|NA|TRBV5-5
CASSFGQIQPQHF
TGTGCCAGCAGCTTTGGCCAGATTCAGCCCCAGCATTTT
>TRBJ1-2|NA|NA|TRBV29-1
CSVEDPWTVGSNYGYTF
TGCAGCGTTGAAGATCCCTGGACAGTCGGTTCTAACTATGGCTACACCTTC